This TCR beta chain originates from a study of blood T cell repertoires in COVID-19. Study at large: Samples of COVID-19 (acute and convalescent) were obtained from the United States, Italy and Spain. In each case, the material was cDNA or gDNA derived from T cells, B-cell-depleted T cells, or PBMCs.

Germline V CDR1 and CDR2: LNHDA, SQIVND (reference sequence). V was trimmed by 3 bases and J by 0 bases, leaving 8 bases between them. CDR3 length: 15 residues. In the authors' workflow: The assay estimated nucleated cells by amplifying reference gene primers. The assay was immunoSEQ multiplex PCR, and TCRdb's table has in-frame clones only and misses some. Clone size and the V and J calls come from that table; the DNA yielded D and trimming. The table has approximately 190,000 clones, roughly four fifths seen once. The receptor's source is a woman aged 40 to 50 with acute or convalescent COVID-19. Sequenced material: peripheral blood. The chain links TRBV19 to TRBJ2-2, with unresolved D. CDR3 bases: TGTGCCAGTAGTATCCTGGCGGCGAACACCGGGGAGCTGTTTTTT. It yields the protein CASSILAANTGELFF.